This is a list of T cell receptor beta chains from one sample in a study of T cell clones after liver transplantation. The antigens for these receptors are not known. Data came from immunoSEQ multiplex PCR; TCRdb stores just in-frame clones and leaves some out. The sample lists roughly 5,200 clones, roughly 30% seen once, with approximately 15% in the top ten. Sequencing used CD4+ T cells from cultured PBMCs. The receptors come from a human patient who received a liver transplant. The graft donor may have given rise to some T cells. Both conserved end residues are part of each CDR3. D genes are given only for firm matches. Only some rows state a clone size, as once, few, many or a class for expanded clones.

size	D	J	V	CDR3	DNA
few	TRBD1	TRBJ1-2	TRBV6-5	CASSWQGGYGYTF	TGTGCCAGCAGTTGGCAGGGGGGTTATGGCTACACCTTC
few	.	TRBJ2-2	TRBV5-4	CASSGSVWTGELFF	TGTGCCAGCAGTGGGAGCGTGTGGACCGGGGAGCTGTTTTTT
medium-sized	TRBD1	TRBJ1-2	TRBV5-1	CASRHTGEAYGYTF	TGCGCCAGCAGACACACAGGGGAGGCCTATGGCTACACCTTC
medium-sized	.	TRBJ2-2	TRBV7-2	CASSLMRVGNTGELFF	TGTGCCAGCAGCTTAATGAGGGTAGGGAACACCGGGGAGCTGTTTTTT
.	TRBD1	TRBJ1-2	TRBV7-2	CASSLRVMTGDGYTF	TGTGCCAGCAGCTTAAGAGTTATGACAGGGGACGGCTACACCTTC
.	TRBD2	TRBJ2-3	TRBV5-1	CASSLTYSGGGTDTQYF	TGCGCCAGCAGCTTGACCTACAGCGGGGGGGGCACAGATACGCAGTATTTT
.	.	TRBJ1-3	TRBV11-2	CASRSLRLRNTIYF	TGTGCCAGCAGATCGCTCAGGCTGAGAAACACCATATATTTT
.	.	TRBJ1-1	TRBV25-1	CASSEPRRGDTEAFF	TGTGCCAGCAGTGAACCTCGGCGGGGCGACACTGAAGCTTTCTTT
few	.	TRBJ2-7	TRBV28	CASRTPTEASYEQYF	TGTGCCAGCAGGACCCCGACGGAAGCCTCCTACGAGCAGTACTTC
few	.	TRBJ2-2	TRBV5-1	CASSPTWGNTGELFF	TGCGCCAGCAGCCCCACCTGGGGGAACACCGGGGAGCTGTTTTTT
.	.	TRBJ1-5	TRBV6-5	CASRRSGGNQPQHF	TGTGCCAGCAGACGGTCGGGTGGCAATCAGCCCCAGCATTTT
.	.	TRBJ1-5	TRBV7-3	CASSLRGNQPQHF	TGTGCCAGCAGTCTACGGGGCAATCAGCCCCAGCATTTT
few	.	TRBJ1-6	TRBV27	CASSPSWGWNSPLHF	TGTGCCAGCAGTCCAAGTTGGGGTTGGAATTCACCCCTCCACTTT
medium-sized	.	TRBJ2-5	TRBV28	CASKEGAAYQETQYF	TGTGCCAGCAAGGAGGGGGCCGCGTACCAAGAGACCCAGTACTTC
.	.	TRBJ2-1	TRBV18	CASSPGLDYNEQFF	TGTGCCAGCTCACCTGGACTGGATTACAATGAGCAGTTCTTC
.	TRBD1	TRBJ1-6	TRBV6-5	CASSRDRVSPLHF	TGTGCCAGCAGCCGTGACAGGGTTTCACCCCTCCACTTT
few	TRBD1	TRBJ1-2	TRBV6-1	CASSEGGRGRGGYTF	TGTGCCAGCAGTGAAGGGGGCAGGGGGCGTGGAGGCTACACCTTC
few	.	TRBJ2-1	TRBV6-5	CASSYSWGLINEQFF	TGTGCCAGCAGTTACTCCTGGGGACTTATCAATGAGCAGTTCTTC
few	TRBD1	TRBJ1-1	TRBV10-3	CAIKRQGTDTEAFF	TGTGCCATCAAGAGACAGGGGACCGACACTGAAGCTTTCTTT
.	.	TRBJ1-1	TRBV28	CASSSRRNTEAFF	TGTGCCAGCAGTTCTCGGCGGAACACTGAAGCTTTCTTT
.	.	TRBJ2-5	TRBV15	CATSRVWTETQYF	TGTGCCACCAGCAGAGTTTGGACGGAGACCCAGTACTTC
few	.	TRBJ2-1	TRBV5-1	CASSQDTSYNEQFF	TGCGCCAGCAGCCAGGACACCTCCTACAATGAGCAGTTCTTC
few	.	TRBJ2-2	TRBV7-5	CASSSPPGRSYTGELFF	TGTGCCAGCAGCTCACCCCCGGGGCGATCGTACACCGGGGAGCTGTTTTTT